This entry is about one T cell receptor beta chain. Its target is not known. With 6 bases removed from V and 4 bases from J, the gap between germline ends came to 15 bases. Germline V gives CDR1 MGHRA, CDR2 YSYEKL. The CDR3 runs to 14 residues. As to treatment: oral pan-JAK inhibitor, 5-10 mg twice daily. TCR sequencing used cDNA made by reverse transcription of extracted RNA. Sequenced by immunoSEQ multiplex PCR; TCRdb stores in-frame clones only, minus some. The sample lists a few hundred thousand clones; 35% to 45% were seen once. This record belongs to a study of CD8+ T cells in alopecia areata. Notes on the study in general: Uncertain still, given a single nonresponder, is whether baseline CD8+ expansion links to response. In scalp, tofacitinib significantly decreased clonality and expanded CD8+ clones among the top 100. Scalp lesions, especially in alopecia totalis/universalis, had higher clonality than normal scalp.

The sample was CD4+ T cells sorted from blood, taken at week 34, from a patient treated with tofacitinib. The clonotype was recovered from a human donor with alopecia areata. The chain uses TRBV4-1 and TRBJ1-1, with D uncertain. CDR3 coding DNA: TGCGCCAGCAGAACAAGTACGGGTCCCACTGAAGCTTTCTTT. Protein sequence: CASRTSTGPTEAFF.